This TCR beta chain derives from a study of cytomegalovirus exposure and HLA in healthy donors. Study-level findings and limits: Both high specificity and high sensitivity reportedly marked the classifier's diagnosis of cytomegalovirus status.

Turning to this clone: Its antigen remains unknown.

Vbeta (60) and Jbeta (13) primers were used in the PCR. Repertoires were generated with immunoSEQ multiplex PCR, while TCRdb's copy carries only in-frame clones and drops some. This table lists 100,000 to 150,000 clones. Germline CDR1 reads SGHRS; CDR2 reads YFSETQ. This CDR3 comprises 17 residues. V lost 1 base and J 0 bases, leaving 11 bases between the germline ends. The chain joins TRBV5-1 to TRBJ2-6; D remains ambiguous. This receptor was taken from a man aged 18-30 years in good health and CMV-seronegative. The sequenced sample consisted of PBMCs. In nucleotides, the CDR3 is TGCGCCAGCAGCTTGTCAGGTAGGCCCTCTGGGGCCAACGTCCTGACTTTC. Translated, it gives CASSLSGRPSGANVLTF. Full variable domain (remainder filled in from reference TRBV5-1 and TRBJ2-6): KAGVTQTPRYLIKTRGQQVTLSCSPISGHRSVSWYQQTPGQGLQFLFEYFSETQRNKGNFPGRFSGRQFSNSRSEMNVSTLELGDSALYLCASSLSGRPSGANVLTFGAGSRLTVL.